This paragraph covers one TCR beta chain sequence. The clone's antigen remains unknown. Base-call qualities are not available, and no considerably larger clone is one nucleotide away. Unsorted PBMC libraries were generated from 2 million PBMCs stored in RNAlater at -80 °C until RNA extraction. Multiple sclerosis patients were enrolled in a US clinical protocol under which disease progression was evaluated by magnetic resonance imaging. PBMCs were separated from peripheral blood using Ficoll-Hypaque density gradient centrifugation and then cryopreserved in liquid nitrogen. cDNA was synthesized by template-switch 5'RACE using a primer with a 10-nucleotide random unique molecular identifier that tagged each TCR transcript. Every sequencing run yielded over 160 million TCR-beta sequences covering 15-18 subjects. Total RNA was extracted with the RNeasy kit. The KAPA Real-time Library Amplification kit was used to amplify TCR-beta VDJ regions with primers for the TCR constant region and the 5'RACE anchor. Sample indexes and Illumina adaptors were added in a first PCR, after which library yield was increased in a second PCR. After Ampure bead purification, the roughly 650 bp TCR product was size-selected on a 2% E-gel SizeSelection system. Library quality was checked on a Bioanalyzer, concentration was measured with Qubit, and libraries were quantified with the Kapa Library Quantification kit before pooling. An Illumina HiSeq 2500 was used to sequence the libraries paired-end at 2 x 150 bp. To increase sequence diversity, roughly 24-32% phiX was spiked into each library pool. For the original study's pipeline: The UMI-based MiGEC pipeline processed quality-filtered reads and removed over 80% of raw TCR sequences during error correction. IMGT germline references were used for alignment of VDJ genes, and clonotypes were defined by a unique CDR3 amino acid sequence together with V-J genes. Clonal expansion, Shannon diversity and CDR3 relatedness (CalcPairwiseDistances, ClusterSamples) were evaluated with VDJtools, and phylogenetic trees were built with CLCbio workbench. Clones with at least 8 unique UMIs were defined as expanded, with this threshold being based on coefficient-of-variation modelling across technical triplicates. The public reads were quality trimmed at Q25 with fastp and then assembled into clones with MiXCR by TCRdb, keeping productive beta chains. For every CDR3 protein sequence, its rows merge into one entry that carries the most common genes and DNA. TCRdb's processing, not the authors' own work, is the source of the V and J calls. The sample contains 45,000 to 65,000 distinct CDR3 sequences, approximately 3.5% of them found a single time. About 6% of the sample lies in the top ten.

The data were taken from a study of neurological immune-mediated disorders (dated by TCRdb to the late 2010s). About the full investigation: Of the 35 or so multiple sclerosis patients, some 30 had relapsing-remitting MS and 3 had secondary progressive MS. Alongside PBMC samples, the set of about 97 TCR-beta libraries contained longitudinal samples, technical triplicates, and paired CD4+ and CD8+ T-cell subsets that had been sorted. The cohort was made up of some 70 subjects, consisting of roughly 14 HAM/TSP patients, roughly 35 multiple sclerosis patients and 20 or so healthy controls. Peripheral blood TCR-beta repertoires from HTLV-I-associated myelopathy (HAM/TSP) patients, multiple sclerosis patients and healthy controls were compared by UMI-based sequencing.

What the authors observed across the whole study: The MS cluster showed no association with clinical or MRI features, and the authors stated that larger cohorts are needed. Repertoires from 18 of 34 MS patients were grouped by phylogenetic analysis into a cluster of related CDR3 sequences, suggesting a possible repertoire-level signature. Expanded clones from different subjects shared no identical CDR3 amino acid sequences, which suggests that TCR-beta repertoires were private in all groups. TCR clonal expansion was highest in HAM/TSP patients and lowest in MS patients, with MS patients falling below even healthy controls.

CDR1 and CDR2 (MNHNY, SVGAGI) derive from the germline V gene (reference sequence). There are 15 amino acids in the CDR3, from cysteine to phenylalanine inclusive. Only the CDR3 DNA stays, 45 bases, in frame from base 1. Trimming accounts for 0 bases at V and 5 bases at J, while the number of junction bases matched to no gene is 6. The receptor was derived from a man aged 35-49 years with multiple sclerosis. The specimen sequenced was PBMCs. The V and J genes are TRBV6-6 and TRBJ2-7; 8 bases in the middle match TRBD1. In nucleotides, the sequence is TGTGCCAGCAGTTACTCTAAGGACAGGGCGGACGAGCAGTACTTC. The translation is CASSYSKDRADEQYF.